A selection of T cell receptor beta chains follows, all from one sample in a study of response to subunit inactivated influenza vaccine. Each CDR3 protein is one row after TCRdb ran MiXCR on the RT-PCR reads. The sample holds 600,000 to 700,000 distinct CDR3 sequences; less than 15% are singletons and the top ten take approximately 7.6%. The sequenced sample was PBMCs from blood, obtained roughly 15 days before vaccination. These receptors were collected from a man in his forties or fifties who received an inactivated influenza vaccine. The CDR3 runs from the conserved cysteine through the conserved F or W. A D gene is named only where the DNA matches it firmly. Size is omitted from some rows. Given values are once, few, many or a class for expanded clones.

D	J	V	size	DNA	CDR3
NA	TRBJ1-1	TRBV4-3	few	TGCGCCAGCAGCCGCCAGGAGAGGGGCACTGAAGCTTTCTTT	CASSRQERGTEAFF
NA	TRBJ2-2	TRBV6-1	NA	TGTGCCAGCAGTGAAAGCTCCGGGGCAACGACCGGGGAGCTGTTTTTT	CASSESSGATTGELFF
NA	TRBJ1-5	TRBV7-2	NA	TGTGCCAGCCGAAAAACAGGGTTAGCGAGCAATCAGCCCCAGCATTTT	CASRKTGLASNQPQHF
NA	TRBJ2-3	TRBV21-1	few	TGTGCCAGCAGCAAAGAGAAAGGAGCGGGGGTTGCAGATACGCAGTATTTT	CASSKEKGAGVADTQYF
TRBD2	TRBJ2-1	TRBV12-3/TRBV12-4	NA	TGTGCCAGCACTCTCATAGCGGGGAGCTCCTACAATGAGCAGTTCTTC	CASTLIAGSSYNEQFF
TRBD2	TRBJ2-3	TRBV6-5	NA	TGTGCCAGCAGTTACTCCCACGCGGGGGGCACAGATACGCAGTATTTT	CASSYSHAGGTDTQYF
NA	TRBJ1-2	TRBV19	NA	TGTGCCAGTAGTCCCTCGGGCCTCTATGGCTACACCTTC	CASSPSGLYGYTF
TRBD2	TRBJ2-2	TRBV20-1	NA	TGCAGTGCTAGAGATTACGCGGCGGGGGGCCGCACCGGGGAGCTGTTTTTT	CSARDYAAGGRTGELFF
NA	TRBJ2-2	TRBV5-6	many	TGTGCCAGCAGCTTGGGACAGTCTCACATCGGGGAGCTGTTTTTT	CASSLGQSHIGELFF
NA	TRBJ2-6	TRBV10-3	NA	TGTGCCATCAGTGCTGGCCTGTCTGGGGCCAACGTCCTGACTTTC	CAISAGLSGANVLTF
NA	TRBJ2-7	TRBV27	NA	TGTGCCAGCAGTTTATTTGGGCCGGACCGATTCTCCTACGAGCAGTACTTC	CASSLFGPDRFSYEQYF
NA	TRBJ1-5	TRBV19	few	TGTGCCAGTAGTAAAGGACAGAATCAGCCCCAGCATTTT	CASSKGQNQPQHF
TRBD2	TRBJ2-7	TRBV4-1	NA	TGCGCCAGCAGCCAACTAGCGGGATTGATTTCCGAGCAGTACTTC	CASSQLAGLISEQYF
TRBD2	TRBJ2-1	TRBV5-1	many	TGCGCCAGCAGCTTGGAATCTAGCGGGGGCGCCTACAATGAGCAGTTCTTC	CASSLESSGGAYNEQFF
NA	TRBJ2-1	TRBV29-1	many	TGCAGCGTTGGCCTAAATGAGCAGTTCTTC	CSVGLNEQFF
NA	TRBJ2-3	TRBV9	few	TGTGCCAGCAGCGTAGCTACGCGGGGGCGAACAATGGATACGCAGTATTTT	CASSVATRGRTMDTQYF
NA	TRBJ1-2	TRBV30	NA	TGTGCCTGGACCCGACCGGGGGAAAATGGCTACACCTTC	CAWTRPGENGYTF
NA	TRBJ2-7	TRBV7-2	NA	TGTGCCAGCAGCTTCAGGCCAGGTGACAACGAGCAGTACTTC	CASSFRPGDNEQYF
NA	TRBJ2-2	TRBV5-1	many	TGCGCCAGCAGCTCCCCGGGACTGAGGATTACCTCGAACACCGGGGAGCTGTTTTTT	CASSSPGLRITSNTGELFF
NA	TRBJ2-7	TRBV5-1	NA	TGCGCCAGCAGCTTGGGGTCGTTGAATGGCGAGCAGTACTTC	CASSLGSLNGEQYF
NA	TRBJ2-7	TRBV12-3/TRBV12-4	NA	TGTGCCAGCAGTTTCTACGGGAGAAGCTTTGCGGGCCAGTACTTC	CASSFYGRSFAGQYF
NA	TRBJ2-2	TRBV7-9	NA	TGTGCCAGCAGTTCTGAATCCTGGACATTCATCACCGGGGAGCTGTTTTTT	CASSSESWTFITGELFF
NA	TRBJ2-4	TRBV7-9	NA	TGTGCCAGCAGCTCGGGACAAGCCAAAAACATTCAGTACTTC	CASSSGQAKNIQYF
NA	TRBJ2-1	TRBV9	many	TGTGCCAGCAGCCCCGTGCCTTCTATTGAGCAGTTCTTC	CASSPVPSIEQFF
NA	TRBJ1-5	TRBV20-1	NA	TGCAGTGCTAGGGGGTCAGGTCAGCCCCAGCATTTT	CSARGSGQPQHF
NA	TRBJ1-5	TRBV2	NA	TGTGCCAGCAGTGTTTGGACGGGTGGTAACAATCAGCCCCAGCATTTT	CASSVWTGGNNQPQHF
TRBD2	TRBJ2-5	TRBV7-6	NA	TGTGCCAGCAGAGCGGGGGTGGGACACGAGACCCAGTACTTC	CASRAGVGHETQYF
NA	TRBJ1-3	TRBV2	NA	TGTGCCAGCAGTGAGGTTACTGGAAACACCATATATTTT	CASSEVTGNTIYF
NA	TRBJ2-1	TRBV28	NA	TGTGCCAGCAGTCCACCCCCCTTCCGGTCCTACAATGAGCAGTTCTTC	CASSPPPFRSYNEQFF
NA	TRBJ2-2	TRBV20-1	few	TGCAGTGCTTTAGGACAGAACACCGGGGAGCTGTTTTTT	CSALGQNTGELFF
NA	TRBJ1-1	TRBV6-5	few	TGTGCCAGCAGTTACCGAAAGGGGCATACTGAAGCTTTCTTT	CASSYRKGHTEAFF
NA	TRBJ2-7	TRBV11-1	NA	TGTGCCAGCAGCTTATTGAATGTAGGGGAGCAGTACTTC	CASSLLNVGEQYF
TRBD2	TRBJ2-7	TRBV7-9	few	TGTGCCAGCAGCCCGACTAGCGGAGCCTACGAGCAGTACTTC	CASSPTSGAYEQYF
NA	TRBJ2-3	TRBV7-2	few	TGTGCCAGCAGCTCGAGCTGGACTAGCACAGATACGCAGTATTTT	CASSSSWTSTDTQYF
NA	TRBJ1-1	TRBV19	few	TGTGCCAGTAGGCGAGGGAGCAGTGTGAATACTGAAGCTTTCTTT	CASRRGSSVNTEAFF
TRBD1	TRBJ2-6	TRBV6-1	NA	TGTGCCAGCAGCGAACAGACCGGACAGGGCGGGGCTGGGGCCAACGTCCTGACTTTC	CASSEQTGQGGAGANVLTF